This T cell receptor beta chain was identified during a study of monozygotic twins with inflammatory bowel disease. Study observations and caveats: Fewer shared clonotypes with others were found in IBD patients than in healthy twins, especially with disease activity. Findings did not support one strong IBD-associated signal or clonotype.

The CDR3 runs to 17 residues. The germline V gene has CDR1 SGHDT and CDR2 YYEEEE. It was from whole blood, with no T cell sorting, that total RNA was isolated. Note on this clonotype: Its antigen is currently unknown.

Through template switching, UMIs that included a 6-nucleotide sample barcode were added. TCRdb re-called the 5' RACE reads; every CDR3 protein appears as one record, without DNA. The sample's table shows over 120,000 distinct CDR3 sequences. The sequence was collected from a human donor with ulcerative colitis or Crohn's disease, or a healthy co-twin of an affected twin (not recorded which). V gene TRBV5-6 combines with J gene TRBJ2-5; TCRdb reports TRBD2, a call that lacks DNA to check it against. Sequencing was performed on blood. CDR3: CASSLYLRGGSQETQYF.